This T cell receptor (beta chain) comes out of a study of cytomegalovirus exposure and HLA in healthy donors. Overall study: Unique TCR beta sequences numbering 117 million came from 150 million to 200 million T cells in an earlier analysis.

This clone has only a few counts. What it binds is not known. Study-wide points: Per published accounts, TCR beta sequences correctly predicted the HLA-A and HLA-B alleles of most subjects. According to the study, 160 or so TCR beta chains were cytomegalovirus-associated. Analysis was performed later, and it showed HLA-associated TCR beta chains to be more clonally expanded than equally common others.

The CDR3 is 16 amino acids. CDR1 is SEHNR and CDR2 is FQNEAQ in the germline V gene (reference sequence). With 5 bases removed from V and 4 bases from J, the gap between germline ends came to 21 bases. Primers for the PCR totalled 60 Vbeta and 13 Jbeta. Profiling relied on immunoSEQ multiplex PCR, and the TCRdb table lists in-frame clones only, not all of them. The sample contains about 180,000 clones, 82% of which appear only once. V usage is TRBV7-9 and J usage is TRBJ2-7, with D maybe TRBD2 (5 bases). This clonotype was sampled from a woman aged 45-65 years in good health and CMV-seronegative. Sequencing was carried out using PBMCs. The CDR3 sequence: CASSPSGPSTLYEQYF. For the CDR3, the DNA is TGTGCCAGCAGCCCCAGCGGCCCCTCGACCCTATACGAGCAGTACTTC. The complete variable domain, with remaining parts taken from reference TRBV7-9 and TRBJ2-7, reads DTGVSQNPRHKITKRGQNVTFRCDPISEHNRLYWYRQTLGQGPEFLTYFQNEAQLEKSRLLSDRFSAERPKGSFSTLEIQRTEQGDSAMYLCASSPSGPSTLYEQYFGPGTRLTVT.